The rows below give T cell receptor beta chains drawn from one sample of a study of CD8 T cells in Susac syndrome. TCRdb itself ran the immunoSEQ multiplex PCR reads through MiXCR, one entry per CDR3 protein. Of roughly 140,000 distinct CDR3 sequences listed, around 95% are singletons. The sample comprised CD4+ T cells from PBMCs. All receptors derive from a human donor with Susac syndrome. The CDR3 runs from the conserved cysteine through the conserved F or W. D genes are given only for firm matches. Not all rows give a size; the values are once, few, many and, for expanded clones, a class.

CASNVGTVNSPLHF,TGTGCCAGCAACGTCGGGACAGTTAATTCACCCCTCCACTTT,TRBJ1-6,TRBD1,TRBV3-1,NA
CASSAGQGSRFF,TGTGCCAGCAGCGCAGGACAGGGGAGTCGGTTCTTC,TRBJ2-1,TRBD1,TRBV2,NA
CASSLQPSLPSYGYTF,TGCGCCAGCAGCCTCCAACCGAGCCTCCCTTCCTATGGCTACACCTTC,TRBJ1-2,NA,TRBV4-1,NA
CATTTLTGEAFF,TGTGCCACCACAACCTTGACAGGGGAGGCTTTCTTT,TRBJ1-1,TRBD1,TRBV6-5,NA
CASSALQETQYF,TGTGCCAGCAGTGCCCTCCAAGAGACCCAGTACTTC,TRBJ2-5,NA,TRBV12-3/TRBV12-4,few
CASRPRGHSEEQYF,TGTGCCAGCAGGCCCCGGGGGCATAGCGAGGAGCAGTACTTC,TRBJ2-7,NA,TRBV2,NA
CASSPEMPSNTIYF,TGTGCCAGCTCACCAGAGATGCCTTCAAACACCATATATTTT,TRBJ1-3,NA,TRBV18,NA
CASSHNPGQSIEKLFF,TGCGCCAGCAGTCATAACCCGGGACAAAGCATTGAAAAACTGTTTTTT,TRBJ1-4,NA,TRBV4-1,NA
CASSQGQGFYNSPLHF,TGTGCCAGCAGCCAGGGACAGGGATTCTATAATTCACCCCTCCACTTT,TRBJ1-6,TRBD1,TRBV7-9,NA
CASRGTGDGYTF,TGTGCCAGCAGAGGGACAGGGGATGGCTACACCTTC,TRBJ1-2,TRBD1,TRBV6-5,NA
CASSPRDTGELFF,TGTGCCAGCTCACCACGGGACACCGGGGAGCTGTTTTTT,TRBJ2-2,NA,TRBV18,NA
CSARGLAGGNNEQFF,TGCAGTGCTAGAGGACTAGCGGGGGGGAACAATGAGCAGTTCTTC,TRBJ2-1,TRBD2,TRBV20-1,once
CASIKTALNTGELFF,TGTGCCAGCATCAAGACAGCTTTGAACACCGGGGAGCTGTTTTTT,TRBJ2-2,NA,TRBV28,once
CSVGGKTGRLNNEQFF,TGCAGCGTTGGTGGAAAGACCGGTCGTCTCAACAATGAGCAGTTCTTC,TRBJ2-1,NA,TRBV29-1,NA
CASSVEGYDSPLHF,TGTGCCAGCAGCGTAGAAGGGTACGATTCACCCCTCCACTTT,TRBJ1-6,NA,TRBV9,NA
CATAQQGNTEAFF,TGTGCCACCGCCCAACAGGGGAACACTGAAGCTTTCTTT,TRBJ1-1,NA,TRBV11-2,NA
CSAAMPFQGGGDIQYF,TGCAGTGCCGCTATGCCGTTCCAGGGGGGAGGTGACATTCAGTACTTC,TRBJ2-4,NA,TRBV20-1,NA
CASSQDLGSSYEQYF,TGTGCCAGCAGCCAAGACCTGGGAAGTTCCTACGAGCAGTACTTC,TRBJ2-7,NA,TRBV4-2,NA
CASSQVTGGYNEQFF,TGTGCCAGCAGCCAAGTAACAGGGGGGTACAATGAGCAGTTCTTC,TRBJ2-1,TRBD1,TRBV14,NA
CASSLLDPRREQYF,TGTGCCAGCAGCTTATTGGACCCCCGGAGGGAGCAGTATTTT,TRBJ2-3,NA,TRBV7-9,NA
CASKPGTGVSQPQHF,TGCGCCAGCAAACCCGGGACAGGGGTTAGCCAGCCCCAGCATTTT,TRBJ1-5,TRBD1,TRBV5-1,NA
CASSLRQEKLFF,TGTGCCAGCAGTCTTAGACAGGAAAAACTGTTTTTT,TRBJ1-4,NA,TRBV12-3/TRBV12-4,NA
CASSERISEQFF,TGCGCCAGCAGCGAGCGTATATCGGAGCAGTTCTTC,TRBJ2-1,NA,TRBV5-1,NA
CASSPLQGGYTF,TGTGCCAGCTCACCGCTTCAGGGTGGCTACACCTTC,TRBJ1-2,NA,TRBV18,NA
CASSIDRNNQPQHF,TGTGCCAGTAGTATCGACAGAAACAATCAGCCCCAGCATTTT,TRBJ1-5,NA,TRBV19,NA
CASSQDPTPTNSPLHF,TGCGCCAGCAGCCAAGATCCGACCCCCACTAACTCACCCCTCCACTTT,TRBJ1-6,NA,TRBV4-1,NA
CSASGLTGMNTEAFF,TGCAGTGCTAGCGGGTTGACAGGGATGAACACTGAAGCTTTCTTT,TRBJ1-1,TRBD1,TRBV20-1,NA
CASRLDRSYGYTF,TGTGCCAGTAGGCTGGACAGAAGCTATGGCTACACCTTC,TRBJ1-2,NA,TRBV19,NA
CSARARGRRSIQETQYF,TGCAGTGCTAGAGCCCGGGGGAGGCGCTCGATCCAAGAGACCCAGTACTTC,TRBJ2-5,NA,TRBV20-1,NA